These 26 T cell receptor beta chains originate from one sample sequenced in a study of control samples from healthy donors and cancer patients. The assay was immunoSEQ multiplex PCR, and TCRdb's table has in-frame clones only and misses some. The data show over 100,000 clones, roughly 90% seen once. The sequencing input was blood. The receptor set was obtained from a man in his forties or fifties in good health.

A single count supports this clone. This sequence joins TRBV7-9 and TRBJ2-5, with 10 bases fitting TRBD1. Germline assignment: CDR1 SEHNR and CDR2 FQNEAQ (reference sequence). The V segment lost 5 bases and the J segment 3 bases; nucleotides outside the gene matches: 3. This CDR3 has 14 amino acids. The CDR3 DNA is TGTGCCAGCAGCGGAGGACAGGGGGAAGAGACCCAGTACTTC. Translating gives CASSGGQGEETQYF. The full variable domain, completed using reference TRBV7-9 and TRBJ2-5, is DTGVSQNPRHKITKRGQNVTFRCDPISEHNRLYWYRQTLGQGPEFLTYFQNEAQLEKSRLLSDRFSAERPKGSFSTLEIQRTEQGDSAMYLCASSGGQGEETQYFGPGTRLLVL.

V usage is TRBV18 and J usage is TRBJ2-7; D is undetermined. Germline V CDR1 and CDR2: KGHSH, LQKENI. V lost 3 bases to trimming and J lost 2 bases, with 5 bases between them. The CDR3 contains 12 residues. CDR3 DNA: TGTGCCAGCTCACCTATCCCCTACGAGCAGTACTTC. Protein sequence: CASSPIPYEQYF.

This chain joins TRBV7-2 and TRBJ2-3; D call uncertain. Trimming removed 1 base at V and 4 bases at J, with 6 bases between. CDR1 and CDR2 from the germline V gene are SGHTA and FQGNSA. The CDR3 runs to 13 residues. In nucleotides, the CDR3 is TGTGCCAGCAGCTTAGACGGCCCAGATACGCAGTATTTT. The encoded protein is CASSLDGPDTQYF.

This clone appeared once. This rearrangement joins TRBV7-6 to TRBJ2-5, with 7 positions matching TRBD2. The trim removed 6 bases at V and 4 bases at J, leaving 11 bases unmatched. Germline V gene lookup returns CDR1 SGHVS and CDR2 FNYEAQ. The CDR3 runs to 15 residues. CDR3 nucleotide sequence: TGTGCCAGCAGTCGTCAACTAGCGAAGATAGAGACCCAGTACTTC. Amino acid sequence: CASSRQLAKIETQYF.

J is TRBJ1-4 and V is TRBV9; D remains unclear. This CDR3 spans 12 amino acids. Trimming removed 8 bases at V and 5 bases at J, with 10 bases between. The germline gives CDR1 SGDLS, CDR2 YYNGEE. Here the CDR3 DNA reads TGTGCCAGTGGTAGGTCCAATGAAAAACTGTTTTTT. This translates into CASGRSNEKLFF.

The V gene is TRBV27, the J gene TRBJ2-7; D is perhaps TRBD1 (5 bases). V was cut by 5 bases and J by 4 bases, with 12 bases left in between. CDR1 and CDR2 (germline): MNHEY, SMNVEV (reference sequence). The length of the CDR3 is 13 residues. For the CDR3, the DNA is TGTGCCAGCAGTCCGTCCAGGGTTTACGAGCAGTACTTC. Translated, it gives CASSPSRVYEQYF.

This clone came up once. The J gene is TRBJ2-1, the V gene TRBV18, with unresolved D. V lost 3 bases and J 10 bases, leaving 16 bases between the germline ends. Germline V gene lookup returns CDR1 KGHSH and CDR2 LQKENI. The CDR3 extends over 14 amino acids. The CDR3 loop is CASSPLGTLGEQFF. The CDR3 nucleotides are TGTGCCAGCTCACCTTTAGGCACTCTCGGGGAGCAGTTCTTC.

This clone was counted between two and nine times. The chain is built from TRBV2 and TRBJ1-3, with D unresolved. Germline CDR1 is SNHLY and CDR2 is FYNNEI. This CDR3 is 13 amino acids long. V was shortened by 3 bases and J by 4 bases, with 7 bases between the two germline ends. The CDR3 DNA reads TGTGCCAGCAGTGATAACCGAGGAAACACCATATATTTT. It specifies CASSDNRGNTIYF.

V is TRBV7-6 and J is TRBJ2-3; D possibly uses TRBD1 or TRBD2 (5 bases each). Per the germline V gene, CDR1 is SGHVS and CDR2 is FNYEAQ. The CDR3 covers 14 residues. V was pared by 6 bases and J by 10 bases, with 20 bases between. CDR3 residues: CASSYRDRFGAQYF. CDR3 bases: TGTGCCAGCAGTTACCGGGACCGATTCGGTGCGCAGTATTTT. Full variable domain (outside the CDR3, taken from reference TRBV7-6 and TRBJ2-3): GAGVSQSPRYKVTKRGQDVALRCDPISGHVSLYWYRQALGQGPEFLTYFNYEAQQDKSGLPNDRFSAERPEGSISTLTIQRTEQRDSAMYRCASSYRDRFGAQYFGPGTRLTVL.

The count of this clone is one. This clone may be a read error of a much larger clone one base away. For the CDR3, the DNA is TGTGCCAGCAGCCCCGGGTGGGGCTATGGCTACACCTTC. It encodes CASSPGWGYGYTF. The gene calls are TRBV27 and TRBJ1-2; no clear D gene. V was clipped by 6 bases and J by 4 bases, with 12 bases between them. CDR1 and CDR2 (germline): MNHEY, SMNVEV (reference sequence). The CDR3 is made up of 13 amino acids.

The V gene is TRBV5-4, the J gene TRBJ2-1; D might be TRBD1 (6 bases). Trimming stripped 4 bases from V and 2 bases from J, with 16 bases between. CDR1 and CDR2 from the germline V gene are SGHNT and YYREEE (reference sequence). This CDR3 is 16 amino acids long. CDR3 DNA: TGTGCCAGCAGCACCCCCCGTCAGGGGACCTACAATGAGCAGTTCTTC. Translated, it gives CASSTPRQGTYNEQFF.

The CDR3 sequence is CASSWNGGTEAFF. CDR3 DNA: TGCGCCAGCAGCTGGAACGGGGGAACTGAAGCTTTCTTT. The chain recombines TRBV5-1 with TRBJ1-1, with D possibly matching TRBD1 (5 bases). V was clipped by 3 bases and J by 5 bases, with 11 bases between them. Germline loops: CDR1 SGHRS, CDR2 YFSETQ. The CDR3 has 13 residues.

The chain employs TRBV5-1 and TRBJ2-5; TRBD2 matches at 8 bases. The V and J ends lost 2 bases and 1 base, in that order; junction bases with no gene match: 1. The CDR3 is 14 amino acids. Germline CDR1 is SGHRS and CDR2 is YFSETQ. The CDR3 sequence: CASSFSGAQETQYF. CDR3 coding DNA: TGCGCCAGCAGCTTTAGCGGGGCCCAAGAGACCCAGTACTTC.

In DNA form, the CDR3 reads TGTGCCAGCAGCTTCAGGGAGAACACTGAAGCTTTCTTT. This sequence encodes CASSFRENTEAFF. The chain is built from TRBV7-2 and TRBJ1-1; the D gene is possibly TRBD1 (5 bases). Trimming removed 3 bases at V and 1 base at J, with 6 bases between. This CDR3 comprises 13 residues. Germline CDR1 reads SGHTA; CDR2 reads FQGNSA.

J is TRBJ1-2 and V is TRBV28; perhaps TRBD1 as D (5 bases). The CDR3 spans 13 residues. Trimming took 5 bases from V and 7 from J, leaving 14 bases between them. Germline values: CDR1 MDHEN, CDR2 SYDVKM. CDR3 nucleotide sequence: TGTGCCAGCAGTCTACAAAGGGGCGCTGGCTACACCTTC. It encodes CASSLQRGAGYTF.

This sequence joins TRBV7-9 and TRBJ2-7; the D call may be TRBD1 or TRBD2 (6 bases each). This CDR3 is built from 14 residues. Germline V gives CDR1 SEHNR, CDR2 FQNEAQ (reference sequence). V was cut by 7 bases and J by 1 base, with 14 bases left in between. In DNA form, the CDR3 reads TGTGCCAGCACCAACCGGGGGCCTTCCTACGAGCAGTACTTC. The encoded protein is CASTNRGPSYEQYF. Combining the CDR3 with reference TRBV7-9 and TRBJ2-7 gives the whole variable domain DTGVSQNPRHKITKRGQNVTFRCDPISEHNRLYWYRQTLGQGPEFLTYFQNEAQLEKSRLLSDRFSAERPKGSFSTLEIQRTEQGDSAMYLCASTNRGPSYEQYFGPGTRLTVT.

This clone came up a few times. CDR3 sequence: CASSPDSYEQYF. CDR3 in DNA: TGTGCCAGCAGCCCCGATTCCTACGAGCAGTACTTC. The chain employs TRBV28 and TRBJ2-7; D uncertain. The V end lost 6 bases, the J end lost 1 base, and 7 bases lay between the germline ends. This CDR3 has 12 amino acids. Germline CDR1 MDHEN, CDR2 SYDVKM.

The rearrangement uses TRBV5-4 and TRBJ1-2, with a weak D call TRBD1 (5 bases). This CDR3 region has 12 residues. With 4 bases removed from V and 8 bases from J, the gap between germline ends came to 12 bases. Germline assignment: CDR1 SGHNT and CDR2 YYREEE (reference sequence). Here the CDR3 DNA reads TGTGCCAGCAGCCCGGACTCAGGGGGCTACACCTTC. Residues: CASSPDSGGYTF.

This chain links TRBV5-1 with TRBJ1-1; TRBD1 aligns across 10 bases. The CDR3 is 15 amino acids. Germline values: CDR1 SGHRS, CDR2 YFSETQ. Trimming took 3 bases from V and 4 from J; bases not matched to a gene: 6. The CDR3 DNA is TGCGCCAGCAGCTCCCGACAGGGGGCAGGCACTGAAGCTTTCTTT. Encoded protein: CASSSRQGAGTEAFF.

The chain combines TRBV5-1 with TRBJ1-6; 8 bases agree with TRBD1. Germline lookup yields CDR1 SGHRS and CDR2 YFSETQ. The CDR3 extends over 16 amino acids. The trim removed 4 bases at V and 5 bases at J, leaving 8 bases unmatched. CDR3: CASSVALGQDNSPLHF. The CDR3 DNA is TGCGCCAGCAGCGTTGCCTTGGGACAGGATAATTCACCCCTCCACTTT.

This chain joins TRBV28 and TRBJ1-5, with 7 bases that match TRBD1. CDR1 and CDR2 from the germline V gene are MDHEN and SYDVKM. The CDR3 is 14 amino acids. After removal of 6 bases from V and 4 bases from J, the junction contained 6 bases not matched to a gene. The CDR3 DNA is TGTGCCAGCAGCCTCGGGACAGCAAATCAGCCCCAGCATTTT. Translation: CASSLGTANQPQHF.

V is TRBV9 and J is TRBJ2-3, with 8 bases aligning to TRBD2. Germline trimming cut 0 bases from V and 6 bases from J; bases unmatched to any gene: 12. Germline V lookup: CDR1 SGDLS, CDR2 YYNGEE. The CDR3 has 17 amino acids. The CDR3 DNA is TGTGCCAGCAGCGTAGTGGCTAGCGGGTCCAGGCCCGATACGCAGTATTTT. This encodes CASSVVASGSRPDTQYF. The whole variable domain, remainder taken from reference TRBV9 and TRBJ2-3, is DSGVTQTPKHLITATGQRVTLRCSPRSGDLSVYWYQQSLDQGLQFLIQYYNGEERAKGNILERFSAQQFPDLHSELNLSSLELGDSALYFCASSVVASGSRPDTQYFGPGTRLTVL.

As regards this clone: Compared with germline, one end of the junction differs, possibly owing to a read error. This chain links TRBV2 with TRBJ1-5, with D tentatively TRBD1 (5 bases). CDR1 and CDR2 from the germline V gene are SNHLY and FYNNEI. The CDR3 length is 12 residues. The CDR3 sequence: CASRGQGEAGNF. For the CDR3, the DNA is TGTGCCAGCAGGGGGCAGGGCGAGGCGGGGAATTTT.

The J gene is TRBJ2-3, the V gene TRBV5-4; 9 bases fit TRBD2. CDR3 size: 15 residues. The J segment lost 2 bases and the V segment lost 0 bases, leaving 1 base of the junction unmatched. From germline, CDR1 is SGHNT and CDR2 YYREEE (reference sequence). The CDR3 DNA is TGTGCCAGCAGCTTGGGCGGGGGGGCCACAGATACGCAGTATTTT. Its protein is CASSLGGGATDTQYF. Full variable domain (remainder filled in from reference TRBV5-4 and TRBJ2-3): ETGVTQSPTHLIKTRGQQVTLRCSSQSGHNTVSWYQQALGQGPQFIFQYYREEENGRGNFPPRFSGLQFPNYSSELNVNALELDDSALYLCASSLGGGATDTQYFGPGTRLTVL.

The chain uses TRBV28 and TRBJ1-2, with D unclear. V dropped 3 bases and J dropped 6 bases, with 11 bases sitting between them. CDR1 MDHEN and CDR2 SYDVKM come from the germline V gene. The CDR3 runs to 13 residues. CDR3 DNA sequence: TGTGCCAGCAGTTTTCGGGCGCTTCATGGCTACACCTTC. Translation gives CASSFRALHGYTF.

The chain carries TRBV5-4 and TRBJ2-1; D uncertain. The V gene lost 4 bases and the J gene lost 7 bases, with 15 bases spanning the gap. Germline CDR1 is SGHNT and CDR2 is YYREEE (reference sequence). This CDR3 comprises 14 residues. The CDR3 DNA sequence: TGTGCCAGCAGCGGGGAAGGGATGGGGAATGAGCAGTTCTTC. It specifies CASSGEGMGNEQFF.